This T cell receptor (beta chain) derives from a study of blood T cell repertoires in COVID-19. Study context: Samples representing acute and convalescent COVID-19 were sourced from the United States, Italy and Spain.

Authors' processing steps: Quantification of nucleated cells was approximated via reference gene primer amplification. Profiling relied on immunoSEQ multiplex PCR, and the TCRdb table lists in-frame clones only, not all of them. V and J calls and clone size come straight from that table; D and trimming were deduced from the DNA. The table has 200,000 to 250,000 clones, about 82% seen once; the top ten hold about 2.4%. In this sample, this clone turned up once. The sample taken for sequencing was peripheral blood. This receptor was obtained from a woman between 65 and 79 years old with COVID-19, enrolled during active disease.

The CDR3: CASSSMEKETQYF. CDR3 in DNA: TGTGCCAGTAGTTCGATGGAGAAGGAGACCCAGTACTTC. The chain couples TRBV19 to TRBJ2-5; D not certain. The CDR3 totals 13 residues. Germline V gene data show CDR1 as LNHDA and CDR2 as SQIVND (reference sequence). The V and J ends lost 5 bases and 5 bases respectively, with 12 bases between them.